This T cell receptor beta chain derives from a study of blood T cell repertoires in COVID-19. Authors' analysis steps: For nucleated cells, counts were estimated from reference gene primer amplification. Only in-frame clones appear in the TCRdb table, and some are missing; sequencing was by immunoSEQ multiplex PCR. The DNA gave D and trimming, while V, J and clone size come from that table. The repertoire has some 250,000 clones, 86% of them found once; the top ten carry 2% to 2.5%. V shed 6 bases, J shed 7 bases, and the junction held 7 bases outside the gene matches. The CDR3 spans 15 residues. CDR1 KGHDR and CDR2 SFDVKD come from the germline V gene.

This chain uses TRBV24-1 with TRBJ2-3, with TRBD1 matching 12 bases. The material sequenced was peripheral blood. The clonotype comes from a young man who had recovered from COVID-19. In DNA, the CDR3 is TGTGCCACCAGTCCCGGGACAGGGGGCCATAATACGCAGTATTTT. Translated: CATSPGTGGHNTQYF.